One TCR beta chain is described in this entry. The sample belongs to a study of blood T cell repertoires in COVID-19. TCRdb's table, derived via immunoSEQ multiplex PCR, lists solely in-frame clones and lacks some. This table has 250,000 or so clones, more than 80% appearing once. This TCR derives from a woman in her twenties or thirties with active or convalescent COVID-19. Material for sequencing was peripheral blood.

The CDR3 spells CASSPMDREWGYEQYF. The DNA of the CDR3 is TGTGCCAGCAGCCCTATGGACAGGGAGTGGGGCTACGAGCAGTACTTC. The rearrangement links TRBV7-8 to TRBJ2-7; 8 bases are a match to TRBD1. The CDR3 has 16 residues. CDR1 and CDR2 from the germline V gene are SGHVS and FQNEAQ. J gave up 3 bases and V 5 bases, and 12 bases lay outside the gene matches.